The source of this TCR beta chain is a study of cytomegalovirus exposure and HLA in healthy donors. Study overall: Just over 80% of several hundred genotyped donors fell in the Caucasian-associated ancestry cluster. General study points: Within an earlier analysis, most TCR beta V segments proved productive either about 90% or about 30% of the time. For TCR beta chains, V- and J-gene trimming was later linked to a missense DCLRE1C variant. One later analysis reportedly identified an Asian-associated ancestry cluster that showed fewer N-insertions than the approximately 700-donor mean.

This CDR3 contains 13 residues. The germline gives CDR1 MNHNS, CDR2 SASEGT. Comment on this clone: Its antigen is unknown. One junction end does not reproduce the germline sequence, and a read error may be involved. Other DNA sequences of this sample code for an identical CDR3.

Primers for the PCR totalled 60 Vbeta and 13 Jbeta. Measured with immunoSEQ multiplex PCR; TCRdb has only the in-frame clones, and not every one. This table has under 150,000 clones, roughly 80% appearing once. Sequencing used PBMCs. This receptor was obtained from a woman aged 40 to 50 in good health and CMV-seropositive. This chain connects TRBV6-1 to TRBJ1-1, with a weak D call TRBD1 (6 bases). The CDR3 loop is CASSGRGNTEAFF. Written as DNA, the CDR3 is TGCGCCAGCAGTGGCAGGGGGAACACTGAAGCTTTCTTT.